Listed below are T cell receptor beta chains from one sample, sequenced in a study of cytomegalovirus exposure and HLA in healthy donors. Some clones are missing from TCRdb's copy, which holds only in-frame ones; the method was immunoSEQ multiplex PCR. The sample records some 270,000 clones, over 90% being singletons. Sequenced: PBMCs. Every receptor here comes from a girl aged 2-10 years in good health and CMV-seronegative. Each CDR3 is given with its conserved first and last residue. The D gene is left open where the match is weak. Size tells how often a clone was seen (once, few, many) or the class of an expanded clone, and some rows leave it out.

v_call: TRBV5-1; clone_size: .; j_call: TRBJ2-7; d_call: .; cdr3_nt: TGCGCCAGCAGCTTCGGGTCGACCGGGGTAAACGAGCAGTACTTC; cdr3_aa: CASSFGSTGVNEQYF
v_call: TRBV7-9; clone_size: once; j_call: TRBJ2-7; d_call: .; cdr3_nt: TGTGCCAGCAGCTTAGAGGCAGCGGCCTACGAGCAGTACTTC; cdr3_aa: CASSLEAAAYEQYF
v_call: TRBV19; clone_size: once; j_call: TRBJ2-1; d_call: .; cdr3_nt: TGTGCCAGTAGTCTCTCCACGGTAAATGAGCAGTTCTTC; cdr3_aa: CASSLSTVNEQFF
v_call: TRBV6-5; clone_size: few; j_call: TRBJ1-1; d_call: TRBD1; cdr3_nt: TGTGCCAGCGGGTCAGGGGGCCACACTGAAGCTTTCTTT; cdr3_aa: CASGSGGHTEAFF
v_call: TRBV7-6; clone_size: .; j_call: TRBJ2-7; d_call: .; cdr3_nt: TGTGCCAGCAGCTCGGAGGTCGGCTACGAGCAGTACTTC; cdr3_aa: CASSSEVGYEQYF
v_call: TRBV7-6; clone_size: once; j_call: TRBJ2-1; d_call: TRBD2; cdr3_nt: TGTGCCAGCAGCCCTTTAGCGGGGGGGAACCTCTACAATGAGCAGTTCTTC; cdr3_aa: CASSPLAGGNLYNEQFF
v_call: TRBV5-6; clone_size: .; j_call: TRBJ1-3; d_call: .; cdr3_nt: TGTGCCAGCAGCTTGCCGCAACCGGGCTCTGGAAACACCATATATTTT; cdr3_aa: CASSLPQPGSGNTIYF
v_call: TRBV21-1; clone_size: .; j_call: TRBJ1-1; d_call: .; cdr3_nt: TGTGCCAGCAGCAAGGGACATTTGAACACTGAAGCTTTCTTT; cdr3_aa: CASSKGHLNTEAFF
v_call: TRBV27; clone_size: .; j_call: TRBJ2-1; d_call: .; cdr3_nt: TGTGCCAGCAGTTTTCGCTCAGGAGAGCAGTTCTTC; cdr3_aa: CASSFRSGEQFF
v_call: TRBV5-1; clone_size: once; j_call: TRBJ2-1; d_call: TRBD2; cdr3_nt: TGCGCCAGCAGCTTGGGCGGGACTAGCGGGGGGGCTGACAATGAGCAGTTCTTC; cdr3_aa: CASSLGGTSGGADNEQFF
v_call: TRBV28; clone_size: .; j_call: TRBJ2-7; d_call: TRBD2; cdr3_nt: TGTGCCAGCAGTCCCGGGACTAGCGGGGGCTACGAGCAGTACTTC; cdr3_aa: CASSPGTSGGYEQYF
v_call: TRBV5-5; clone_size: .; j_call: TRBJ1-6; d_call: .; cdr3_nt: TGTGCCAGCAGCTTGGATGCGCAACTAAATTCACCCCTCCACTTT; cdr3_aa: CASSLDAQLNSPLHF
v_call: TRBV28; clone_size: .; j_call: TRBJ1-1; d_call: .; cdr3_nt: TGTGCCAGCAGTTTCTCAGGCAGAATGAACACTGAAGCTTTCTTT; cdr3_aa: CASSFSGRMNTEAFF
v_call: TRBV27; clone_size: .; j_call: TRBJ1-6; d_call: .; cdr3_nt: TGTGCCAGCAGTCTATTAAAGCAGGGTTCTTCACCCCTCCACTTT; cdr3_aa: CASSLLKQGSSPLHF
v_call: TRBV5-1; clone_size: .; j_call: TRBJ2-7; d_call: .; cdr3_nt: TGCGCCAGCAGCTTGGGAGTGTCGGGGGTAGACGAGCAGTACTTC; cdr3_aa: CASSLGVSGVDEQYF